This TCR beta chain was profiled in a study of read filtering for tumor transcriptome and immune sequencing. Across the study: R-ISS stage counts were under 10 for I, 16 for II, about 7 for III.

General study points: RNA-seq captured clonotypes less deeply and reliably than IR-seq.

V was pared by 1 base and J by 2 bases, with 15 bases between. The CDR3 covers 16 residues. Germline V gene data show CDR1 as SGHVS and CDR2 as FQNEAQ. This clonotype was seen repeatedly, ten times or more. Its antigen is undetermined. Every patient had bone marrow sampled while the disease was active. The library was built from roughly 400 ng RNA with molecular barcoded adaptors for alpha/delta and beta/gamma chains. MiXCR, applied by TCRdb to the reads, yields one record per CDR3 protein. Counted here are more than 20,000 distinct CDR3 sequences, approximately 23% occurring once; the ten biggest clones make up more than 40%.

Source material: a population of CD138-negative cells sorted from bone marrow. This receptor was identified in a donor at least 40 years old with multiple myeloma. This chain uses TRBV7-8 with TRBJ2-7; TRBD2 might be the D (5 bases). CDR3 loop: CASSLDGQARAYEQYF. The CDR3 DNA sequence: TGTGCCAGCAGCTTAGATGGCCAGGCGAGGGCCTACGAGCAGTACTTC.